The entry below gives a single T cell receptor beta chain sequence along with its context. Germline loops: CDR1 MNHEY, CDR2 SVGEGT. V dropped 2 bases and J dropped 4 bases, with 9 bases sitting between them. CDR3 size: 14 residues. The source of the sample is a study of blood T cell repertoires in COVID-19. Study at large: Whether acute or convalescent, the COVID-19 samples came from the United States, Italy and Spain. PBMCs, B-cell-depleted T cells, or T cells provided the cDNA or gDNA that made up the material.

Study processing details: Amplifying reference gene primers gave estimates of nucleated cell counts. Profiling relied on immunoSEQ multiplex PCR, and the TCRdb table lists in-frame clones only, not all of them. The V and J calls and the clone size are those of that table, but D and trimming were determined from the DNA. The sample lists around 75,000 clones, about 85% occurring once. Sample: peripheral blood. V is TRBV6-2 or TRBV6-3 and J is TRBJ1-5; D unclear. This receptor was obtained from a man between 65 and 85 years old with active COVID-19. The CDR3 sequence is CASSYLTPNQPQHF. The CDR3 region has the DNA TGTGCCAGCAGTTACCTGACACCTAATCAGCCCCAGCATTTT.